The entry below describes one TCR beta chain. Its matching antigen is unknown. A much larger clone sits a single nucleotide away, making a read error possible. Co-extraction of both nucleic acids (RNA and DNA) used roughly 18-32 mg of unsorted bulk tissue. Samples came from superior, inferior, lateral poles and tumor centre. CDR3 length equals 13 residues. Looked up from germline, CDR1 is SEHNR and CDR2 is FQNEAQ (reference sequence). V lost 11 bases and J lost 6; bases outside the gene matches: 13. The sample comes from a study of tumor-infiltrating lymphocytes in primary liver carcinoma. Study results and limitations: For tumor-adjacent and tumor-blood pairs, overlap was less than that seen for tumor region pairs. Representation across all five tumor regions was limited to only about 7.5-24% of top clones. Significantly larger top-250-clone fractions were found in tumors than in blood (p = 0.039).

A primer matching the constant region was used to make TCR beta cDNA from approximately 0.55 ug of total RNA. Nested multiplex PCR, run for three rounds with slightly modified ARM-PCR, yielded TCR beta libraries. Both of the initial two PCR rounds ran for 10 cycles and employed TRBV1-TRBV30 forward primers alongside a C-beta reverse primer. Each CDR3 protein is one row after TCRdb ran MiXCR on the multiplex PCR reads. The sample lists about 23,000 distinct CDR3 sequences, more than 70% occurring once. Material: liver tumor tissue from sampling region 5. Specified subset: tumor region T5, tumor centre. The source of this sequence is a woman aged 25 to 39 with primary liver carcinoma and hepatitis B virus infection. This sequence joins TRBV7-9 and TRBJ2-7; 7 bases align to TRBD2. This CDR3 reads CADSPTSTGEQYF. The CDR3 DNA is TGTGCCGACAGCCCGACTAGCACTGGCGAGCAGTACTTC.